Listed below are T cell receptor beta chains from one sample, sequenced in a study of blood T cell repertoires in COVID-19. Profiled with immunoSEQ multiplex PCR; TCRdb holds only in-frame clones, not every one. Counted here are fewer than 350,000 clones, about 76% occurring once; the ten biggest clones make up under 3%. The sample comprised peripheral blood. These receptors were collected from a woman aged 55-70 years with active or convalescent COVID-19. Each CDR3 is given with its conserved first and last residue. A D gene is named only where the DNA matches it firmly. The size entry is marked missing in some rows and otherwise reads once, few, many or a size class.

TRBV4-3,NA,TRBJ2-7,NA,CASSQDLQQGINEQYF,TGCGCCAGCAGCCAAGATTTACAACAGGGCATCAACGAGCAGTACTTC
TRBV3-1/TRBV3-2,NA,TRBJ2-1,TRBD2,CASSQWTSGLDGQFF,TGTGCCAGCAGCCAATGGACTAGCGGCCTCGATGGGCAGTTCTTC
TRBV11-2,NA,TRBJ2-3,TRBD2,CASSFPGTSGGYTDTQYF,TGTGCCAGCAGCTTCCCCGGGACTAGCGGGGGGTACACAGATACGCAGTATTTT
TRBV19,NA,TRBJ1-3,NA,CASSMTGTRLPGSGNTIYF,TGTGCCAGTAGTATGACGGGAACCCGGCTTCCGGGCTCTGGAAACACCATATATTTT
TRBV7-9,few,TRBJ1-1,TRBD1,CASSLGQGTEAFF,TGTGCCAGCAGCTTAGGACAGGGAACTGAAGCTTTCTTT
TRBV7-2,NA,TRBJ2-1,NA,CASSLLGRNEQFF,TGTGCCAGCAGCTTACTGGGCCGGAATGAGCAGTTCTTC
TRBV6-1,few,TRBJ1-2,TRBD1,CASSEEGQGVSGYTF,TGTGCCAGCAGTGAAGAAGGACAGGGAGTTTCTGGCTACACCTTC
TRBV2,NA,TRBJ1-3,NA,CASRRGRGRGPGNTIYF,TGTGCCAGCAGGAGGGGCAGGGGAAGGGGTCCTGGAAACACCATATATTTT
TRBV9,NA,TRBJ2-1,NA,CASSVGETLTYNEQFF,TGTGCCAGCAGCGTAGGGGAGACTCTCACCTACAATGAGCAGTTCTTC
TRBV5-5,once,TRBJ1-5,TRBD1,CASSLAITGGNQPQHF,TGTGCCAGCAGCTTGGCAATTACAGGGGGCAATCAGCCCCAGCATTTT
TRBV5-6,NA,TRBJ1-1,NA,CASRFLGQLNTEAFF,TGTGCCAGCAGGTTCCTGGGCCAGCTTAACACTGAAGCTTTCTTT
TRBV2,NA,TRBJ2-2,NA,CASGAGPANTGELFF,TGTGCCTCCGGGGCGGGACCAGCGAACACCGGGGAGCTGTTTTTT
TRBV5-6,NA,TRBJ1-1,NA,CASSLALSGFTEAFF,TGTGCCAGCAGCTTGGCCCTCTCCGGGTTCACTGAAGCTTTCTTT
TRBV7-8,once,TRBJ1-3,TRBD1,CASSSNRGSGNTIYF,TGTGCCAGCAGCTCAAACAGGGGATCTGGAAACACCATATATTTT
TRBV9,NA,TRBJ1-3,TRBD1,CASSARDREWGNTIYF,TGTGCCAGCAGCGCACGGGACAGGGAATGGGGAAACACCATATATTTT
TRBV3-1/TRBV3-2,NA,TRBJ2-6,TRBD2,CASEDRGGSGANVLTF,TGTGCCAGCGAGGATCGGGGGGGCTCCGGGGCCAACGTCCTGACTTTC
TRBV28,NA,TRBJ2-5,NA,CASRGQGQETQYF,TGTGCCAGCAGGGGTCAGGGGCAAGAGACCCAGTACTTC